The source of this T cell receptor beta chain is a study of cytomegalovirus exposure and HLA in healthy donors (TCRdb year 2017). For the study in its entirety: According to a later analysis, the 120 or so validation repertoires were produced on the same platform as the 666 repertoires of the first cohort. To predict cytomegalovirus infection status, the study brought together high-throughput TCR immunosequencing, statistical association of individual TCRs with disease status, and machine learning. The study was designed to test whether signatures of past pathogen exposure could be identified by cataloging public T cell receptors. Along with the approximately 700-subject first cohort, a separate validation cohort of about 110 different subjects was used.

Donors formed part of the validation cohort, which comprised 120 subjects and was distinct from the first cohort of roughly 600 subjects. What the work shows at the level of the full study, not this receptor alone: Of the cluster scores, around 95% were above 0 in a later analysis, which found that TCRs clustered in the first cohort also tended to co-occur in the 95 to 150 validation repertoires. Most TCR sequences were seen in very few donors, while some public TCRs were found in many individuals. The study listed 150 to 200 TCR beta chains as associated with cytomegalovirus. A later analysis lacked HLA typing for the validation cohort, so it scored co-occurrence in that cohort across all 120 repertoires. According to the authors, the approach could potentially be generalized to other disease states and immunological phenotypes. In vitro tests confirmed that three of the cytomegalovirus-associated TCR beta chains recognize cytomegalovirus antigens. Cytomegalovirus status was reported to be diagnosed by the classifier with high specificity and sensitivity in both the original and validation cohorts.

Library generation was performed with the immunoSEQ multiplex PCR assay. The authors' analysis ran thus. To diagnose cytomegalovirus status from the catalog of TCR beta chain sequences, a statistical classification framework was built. TCRdb mirrors the immuneACCESS table, restricted to in-frame sequences. Some clones are absent from its copies; in checked studies, under half trace to an unresolved V gene, and the reason for the others is unknown. Clone size and the V and J calls come from that table; the DNA yielded D and trimming. Counted in this sample were more than 300,000 clones; 80% to 90% of them appeared once. The top ten clones comprise 0.83% of the sample. Inclusive of the bounding cysteine and phenylalanine, the CDR3 is 14 residues long. The DNA shown is the 42-base CDR3, in frame from base 1. A word on this clone: It lacks a known antigen. No base-level quality is on record; no much larger clone is a single base apart.

The clonotype originates from a woman younger than 35 in good health and CMV-seronegative. The receptor chain draws on TRBV12-1 and TRBJ1-2; no DNA check was done on the table's D call, TRBD1. TRBV12-1 is noted as a pseudogene. Sequencing used PBMCs. In nucleotide form, the sequence is TGTGCCAGCAGCTCATGGGACAGGGAATATGGCTACACCTTC. This yields the protein CASSSWDREYGYTF.